This entry lists 14 T cell receptor beta chains sequenced from one sample in a study of blood T cell repertoires in COVID-19. Some clones are missing from TCRdb's copy, which holds only in-frame ones; the method was immunoSEQ multiplex PCR. The sample holds 150,000 to 200,000 clones; approximately 80% are singletons and the top ten take about 10%. Sequencing used peripheral blood. The receptors originated from a woman aged 40 to 50 with COVID-19, enrolled during active disease.

This clone was found many times. The J gene is TRBJ1-3, the V gene TRBV5-1; TRBD1 agrees at 7 bases. The trim removed 0 bases at V and 4 bases at J, leaving 4 bases unmatched. Germline-derived CDR1 and CDR2 are SGHRS and YFSETQ. The CDR3 covers 15 residues. CDR3 protein: CASSLGQGVGNTIYF. The DNA of the CDR3 is TGCGCCAGCAGCTTGGGACAGGGTGTAGGAAACACCATATATTTT.

This clone was detected only once. The chain recombines TRBV28 with TRBJ1-5; no definite D call. CDR1 is MDHEN, CDR2 SYDVKM, per germline. With 2 bases removed from V and 3 bases from J, the gap between germline ends came to 8 bases. The CDR3 is 14 residues long. CDR3 nucleotide sequence: TGTGCCAGCAGTTTAGACTTAGACAATCAGCCCCAGCATTTT. Translated: CASSLDLDNQPQHF.

The V call is TRBV27, the J call TRBJ1-2; 7 bases align to TRBD1. Germline values: CDR1 MNHEY, CDR2 SMNVEV (reference sequence). The CDR3 sequence is 20 residues long. The V segment lost 4 bases and the J segment 0 bases; nucleotides outside the gene matches: 20. DNA of the CDR3: TGTGCCAGCAGTTCACCCCCAGCTGGTGGGACAGTCACTGCTAACTATGGCTACACCTTC. Amino acid sequence: CASSSPPAGGTVTANYGYTF.

CDR3 loop: CASRQKRDGEQFF. CDR3 DNA: TGTGCCAGCAGACAGAAGCGGGACGGAGAGCAGTTCTTC. This sequence joins TRBV6-5 and TRBJ2-1, with 7 bases lining up with TRBD2. V trimming: 6 bases; J trimming: 10 bases; junction bases outside the gene matches: 9. The CDR3 loop spans 13 amino acids. Germline CDR1 MNHEY, CDR2 SVGAGI.

This sequence joins TRBV6-5 and TRBJ1-4, with D tentatively TRBD1 (5 bases). In germline, CDR1 is MNHEY, CDR2 SVGAGI. The CDR3 sequence is 10 residues long. V lost 11 bases, J lost 10 bases, and 11 bases lay in between. DNA for the CDR3: TGTGCCGGGGGGGACGTAAAACTGTTTTTT. It codes for CAGGDVKLFF.

V gene TRBV7-3 combines with J gene TRBJ2-6; weak D call: TRBD1 (6 bases). The V gene lost 5 bases and the J gene lost 2 bases, with 22 bases spanning the gap. The CDR3 length is 19 residues. The germline CDR1 and CDR2 sequences are SGHTA and FQGTGA. In DNA form, the CDR3 reads TGTGCCAGCAGCCCCCAGGGGCCCGTTCGTGCGGCTGGGGCCAACGTCCTGACTTTC. Protein product: CASSPQGPVRAAGANVLTF.

J is TRBJ2-5 and V is TRBV15, with a tentative D call TRBD2 (6 bases). The CDR3 covers 14 residues. The V gene's germline CDR1 is LNHNV and CDR2 YYDKDF (reference sequence). The V end lost 1 base, the J end lost 3 bases, and 9 bases lay between the germline ends. Written as DNA, the CDR3 is TGTGCCACCAGCAGAGGTCCGGGAGAAGAGACCCAGTACTTC. This codes for CATSRGPGEETQYF. Together with reference TRBV15 and TRBJ2-5, the CDR3 gives the full variable domain: DAMVIQNPRYQVTQFGKPVTLSCSQTLNHNVMYWYQQKSSQAPKLLFHYYDKDFNNEADTPDNFQSRRPNTSFCFLDIRSPGLGDTAMYLCATSRGPGEETQYFGPGTRLLVL.

This chain joins TRBV7-2 and TRBJ1-1; possible D gene TRBD1, 5 bases. In germline, CDR1 is SGHTA, CDR2 FQGNSA. Trimming removed 7 bases at V and 6 bases at J, with 15 bases between. The CDR3 loop spans 13 amino acids. For the CDR3, the DNA is TGTGCCAGCACTCTGACAGTAGGCGCTGAAGCTTTCTTT. This encodes CASTLTVGAEAFF.

The rearrangement joins TRBV19 to TRBJ2-2; D might be TRBD1 (6 bases). V lost 3 bases and J lost 1, with 9 bases in between. Germline loops: CDR1 LNHDA, CDR2 SQIVND (reference sequence). This CDR3 spans 15 amino acids. The CDR3: CASSIPDRNTGELFF. CDR3 DNA sequence: TGTGCCAGTAGTATCCCGGACAGGAACACCGGGGAGCTGTTTTTT.

The chain links TRBV10-3 to TRBJ1-5; TRBD1 agrees at 7 bases. Germline CDR1 is ENHRY and CDR2 is SYGVKD. V shed 8 bases, J shed 2 bases, and the junction held 6 bases outside the gene matches. This CDR3 region has 14 residues. Written as DNA, the CDR3 is TGTGCCATCTCAAGGGACAGAGGCAATCAGCCCCAGCATTTT. It codes for CAISRDRGNQPQHF.

This clone was counted once. V is TRBV7-6 and J is TRBJ2-3, with 7 bases identical to TRBD2. The CDR3 totals 16 residues. The J segment lost 8 bases and the V segment lost 4 bases, leaving 15 bases of the junction unmatched. CDR1 is SGHVS and CDR2 is FNYEAQ in the germline V gene. The DNA of the CDR3 is TGTGCCAGCAGCTCCGAGTCCGCGGGGGTTACCGGTACGCAGTATTTT. This translates into CASSSESAGVTGTQYF.

This sequence joins TRBV7-8 and TRBJ1-6; possible D gene TRBD1, 6 bases. Trimming took 1 base from V and 12 from J, leaving 16 bases between them. Per germline, CDR1 SGHVS and CDR2 FQNEAQ. This CDR3 has 15 amino acids. In nucleotides, the CDR3 is TGTGCCAGCAGCTTAGGGTGGGACACCCTCGAACCCCTCCACTTT. This translates into CASSLGWDTLEPLHF. Full variable domain (rest looked up from reference TRBV7-8 and TRBJ1-6): GAGVSQSPRYKVAKRGQDVALRCDPISGHVSLFWYQQALGQGPEFLTYFQNEAQLDKSGLPSDRFFAERPEGSVSTLKIQRTQQEDSAVYLCASSLGWDTLEPLHFGNGTRLTVT.

This clone was picked up a small number of times. Here the CDR3 DNA reads TGTGCCAGCAGCCCCGGACAGTTAATACAGCCCCAGCATTTT. Translation gives CASSPGQLIQPQHF. V and J are TRBV7-9 and TRBJ1-5; perhaps TRBD1 as D (6 bases). The CDR3 spans 14 residues. Germline CDR1 is SEHNR and CDR2 is FQNEAQ (reference sequence). Trimming took 5 bases from V and 7 from J, leaving 15 bases between them. The variable domain in full, completed from reference TRBV7-9 and TRBJ1-5, reads DTGVSQNPRHKITKRGQNVTFRCDPISEHNRLYWYRQTLGQGPEFLTYFQNEAQLEKSRLLSDRFSAERPKGSFSTLEIQRTEQGDSAMYLCASSPGQLIQPQHFGDGTRLSIL.

This clone has only one observation. CDR3 sequence: CASSLQGVGQPQHF. In DNA, the CDR3 is TGTGCCAGCAGCCTACAGGGAGTAGGTCAGCCCCAGCATTTT. V usage is TRBV5-4 and J usage is TRBJ1-5, with a possible D match to TRBD1 (6 bases). The CDR3 contains 14 residues. CDR1 SGHNT and CDR2 YYREEE come from the germline V gene (reference sequence). Trimming took 4 bases from V and 6 from J, leaving 14 bases between them. Using reference TRBV5-4 and TRBJ1-5 for the parts outside the CDR3, the full variable domain is ETGVTQSPTHLIKTRGQQVTLRCSSQSGHNTVSWYQQALGQGPQFIFQYYREEENGRGNFPPRFSGLQFPNYSSELNVNALELDDSALYLCASSLQGVGQPQHFGDGTRLSIL.